The 23 T cell receptor beta chains below all came from one sample that was sequenced in a study of blood T cell repertoires in COVID-19. Only in-frame clones appear in the TCRdb table, and some are missing; sequencing was by immunoSEQ multiplex PCR. The sample has roughly 500,000 clones; over 75% are singletons. Sequencing input: PBMCs or T cells enriched from blood (not recorded which). Receptors originate from a woman in her thirties or forties who had recovered from COVID-19.

The genes are TRBV4-2 and TRBJ2-3; 10 bases are a match to TRBD2. This CDR3 has 16 residues. J was trimmed by 4 bases and V by 3 bases; bases with no gene match: 7. CDR1 LGHNA and CDR2 YNFKEQ come from the germline V gene. In DNA form, the CDR3 reads TGTGCCAGCAGCCAGGGGCCTAGCGGGAGTTCAGATACGCAGTATTTT. Amino acid sequence: CASSQGPSGSSDTQYF.

The J gene is TRBJ1-1, the V gene TRBV14; D is possibly TRBD1 (6 bases). V was clipped by 4 bases and J by 2 bases, with 14 bases between them. The CDR3 spans 15 residues. The germline gives CDR1 SGHDN, CDR2 FVKESK. The CDR3, as DNA: TGTGCCAGCAGCCTTACTTACAGGGTCAACACTGAAGCTTTCTTT. Translation: CASSLTYRVNTEAFF.

The chain links TRBV27 to TRBJ2-1; 15 nucleotides align to TRBD2. V shed 10 bases and J 4 bases; nucleotides not matched to a gene: 11. Germline lookup yields CDR1 MNHEY and CDR2 SMNVEV (reference sequence). The CDR3 runs 17 residues. The CDR3 is CATLPGTSGRRYNEQFF. The CDR3 DNA reads TGTGCCACCCTCCCTGGGACTAGCGGGAGGCGGTACAATGAGCAGTTCTTC.

The CDR3 DNA sequence: TGTGCCAGCAGCCCGAACAGAATCCCATTTAACCTAGCCACAGATACGCAGTATTTT. Translating gives CASSPNRIPFNLATDTQYF. This chain links TRBV3-1 (or the pseudogene TRBV3-2) with TRBJ2-3; tentative D call: TRBD2 (5 bases). Germline V gene lookup returns CDR1 LGHDT and CDR2 YNNKEL (reference sequence). The CDR3 runs to 19 residues. The V gene lost 4 bases and the J gene lost 2 bases, with 25 bases spanning the gap.

The chain joins TRBV10-3 to TRBJ1-2; 8 bases map to TRBD1. V gave up 6 bases and J gave up 0 bases; unmatched junction bases: 9. This CDR3 is built from 16 residues. Germline V gene sequence: CDR1 ENHRY, CDR2 SYGVKD. The CDR3 sequence: CAISPGTGQANYGYTF. The CDR3 bases are TGTGCCATCAGCCCGGGGACAGGCCAAGCTAACTATGGCTACACCTTC.

In regard to this clone: The same CDR3 arises from other DNA sequences in this sample as well. The rearrangement uses TRBV5-1 and TRBJ1-2, with TRBD1 identical over 9 bases. Germline V lookup: CDR1 SGHRS, CDR2 YFSETQ. Trimming at V came to 0 bases and at J to 5 bases, leaving 2 bases not matched to a gene. The CDR3 is 14 residues long. CDR3 in amino acids: CASSLEGTGYGYTF. CDR3 bases: TGCGCCAGCAGCTTGGAGGGGACAGGGTATGGCTACACCTTC.

The chain is built from TRBV19 and TRBJ2-3; TRBD2 aligns across 11 bases. V shed 9 bases, J shed 5 bases, and the junction held 4 bases outside the gene matches. Germline CDR1 LNHDA, CDR2 SQIVND (reference sequence). The CDR3 totals 13 residues. The CDR3: CASGGLAVDTQYF. CDR3 nucleotides: TGTGCCAGCGGGGGACTAGCGGTAGATACGCAGTATTTT. Supplemented by reference TRBV19 and TRBJ2-3, the full variable domain reads DGGITQSPKYLFRKEGQNVTLSCEQNLNHDAMYWYRQDPGQGLRLIYYSQIVNDFQKGDIAEGYSVSREKKESFPLTVTSAQKNPTAFYLCASGGLAVDTQYFGPGTRLTVL.

The V call is TRBV5-1, the J call TRBJ2-3; 9 bases align to TRBD2. Germline trimming cut 1 base from V and 1 base from J; bases unmatched to any gene: 16. Germline CDR1 SGHRS, CDR2 YFSETQ. This CDR3 has 20 residues. The CDR3 region is CASSLLLAGTGMVRTDTQYF. The CDR3 coding sequence is TGCGCCAGCAGCTTGCTCCTAGCGGGAACTGGCATGGTCCGCACAGATACGCAGTATTTT.

This clone was observed once. Other nucleotide sequences in the sample specify the same CDR3. V is TRBV3-1 (or the pseudogene TRBV3-2) and J is TRBJ1-6; 9 nucleotides line up with TRBD1. CDR1 is LGHDT, CDR2 YNNKEL, per germline (reference sequence). This CDR3 is 14 amino acids long. After removal of 3 bases from V and 9 bases from J, the junction contained 3 bases not matched to a gene. The CDR3 sequence is CASSQGQGGSPLHF. Written as DNA, the CDR3 is TGTGCCAGCAGCCAGGGACAGGGAGGTTCACCCCTCCACTTT.

About this clone: Other DNA sequences in this specimen translate into the identical CDR3. The DNA for the CDR3 is TGTGCCAGTAGTCCTCAGGGGAACTATGGCTACACCTTC. It codes for CASSPQGNYGYTF. The chain uses TRBV19 and TRBJ1-2; D might be TRBD1 (6 bases). The CDR3 length is 13 residues. Germline CDR1 reads LNHDA; CDR2 reads SQIVND (reference sequence). V was pared by 5 bases and J by 2 bases, with 9 bases between.

This CDR3 is CASSDRGRGIVGELFF. In nucleotides, the CDR3 is TGCGCCAGCAGCGACAGGGGCCGCGGAATAGTCGGGGAGCTGTTTTTT. The chain carries TRBV10-2 and TRBJ2-2; 8 positions match TRBD1. Germline V gene lookup returns CDR1 WSHSY and CDR2 SAAADI. V lost 6 bases and J lost 7; bases outside the gene matches: 13. The CDR3 contains 16 residues.

The chain employs TRBV11-2 and TRBJ2-7; 8 bases are a match to TRBD1. The CDR3 is 14 residues long. From germline, CDR1 is SGHAT and CDR2 FQNNGV. The V and J ends lost 1 base and 6 bases, in that order; junction bases with no gene match: 5. In nucleotides, the CDR3 is TGTGCCAGCAGCTTAGCAACGACAGGGGTCGAGCAGTACTTC. Protein: CASSLATTGVEQYF.

The J gene is TRBJ2-1, the V gene TRBV10-3, with D tentatively TRBD2 (6 bases). Trimming removed 2 bases at V and 4 bases at J, with 12 bases between. CDR3 length: 15 residues. CDR1 and CDR2 (germline): ENHRY, SYGVKD. The CDR3, as DNA: TGTGCCATCAGTGAGGCCGGGAGTTCTTACAATGAGCAGTTCTTC. Translated, it gives CAISEAGSSYNEQFF.

The chain carries TRBV4-1 and TRBJ1-5, with 9 bases aligning to TRBD1. The CDR3 has 16 residues. J was trimmed by 3 bases and V by 3 bases; bases with no gene match: 6. From germline, CDR1 is MGHRA and CDR2 YSYEKL. The CDR3 nucleotides are TGCGCCAGCAGCCATCAACAGGGGGCGGACAATCAGCCCCAGCATTTT. It yields the protein CASSHQQGADNQPQHF.

The CDR3 bases are TGTGCCACCAGTGATTCGAGGGCGGGAGGTGAAAAACTGTTTTTT. Its translation: CATSDSRAGGEKLFF. The chain combines TRBV24-1 with TRBJ1-4; no clear D. Germline V gives CDR1 KGHDR, CDR2 SFDVKD. V was pared by 2 bases and J by 7 bases, with 13 bases between. This CDR3 has 15 residues.

V and J are TRBV12-3 or TRBV12-4 and TRBJ1-4; a weak D match, TRBD1 (5 bases). Trimming stripped 9 bases from V and 8 bases from J, with 16 bases between. This CDR3 has 13 amino acids. CDR3: CASTRGVGEKLFF. DNA of the CDR3: TGTGCCAGTACCCGGGGGGTTGGAGAAAAACTGTTTTTT.

The chain links TRBV27 to TRBJ2-1, with no clear D. CDR1 and CDR2 from the germline V gene are MNHEY and SMNVEV (reference sequence). The CDR3 runs to 18 residues. V dropped 5 bases and J dropped 5 bases, with 25 bases sitting between them. The CDR3 loop is CASSNADPRIIVDNEQFF. CDR3 nucleotide sequence: TGTGCCAGCAGTAACGCAGACCCCAGGATAATAGTTGACAATGAGCAGTTCTTC.

The CDR3 protein is CAWVTKTVYNYGYTF. The CDR3 DNA reads as TGTGCCTGGGTTACAAAGACAGTATATAACTATGGCTACACCTTC. The gene calls are TRBV30 and TRBJ1-2, with D perhaps matching TRBD1 (5 bases). The CDR3 is made up of 15 amino acids. V lost 5 bases and J lost 1, with 17 bases in between. The V gene's germline CDR1 is GTSNPN and CDR2 SVGIG (reference sequence).

V usage is TRBV5-8 and J usage is TRBJ2-5; possible D gene TRBD1, 5 bases. The CDR3 extends over 14 amino acids. Trimming shortened V by 0 bases and J by 2 bases, and 8 bases separated the two germline ends. Germline V gene sequence: CDR1 SGHTS, CDR2 YDEGEE. The chain's CDR3 is CASSLGQGQETQYF. CDR3 bases: TGTGCCAGCAGCTTGGGGCAGGGACAAGAGACCCAGTACTTC.

The chain has TRBV7-9 and TRBJ2-2, with D perhaps TRBD2 (5 bases). The V end was cut by 5 bases, the J end by 4 bases, with 17 bases between. The CDR3 extends over 16 amino acids. The V gene's germline CDR1 is SEHNR and CDR2 FQNEAQ (reference sequence). The CDR3 region has the DNA TGTGCCAGCAGCCTTACGGGAAGTTCATCCACCGGGGAGCTGTTTTTT. Residues: CASSLTGSSSTGELFF.

This clone was detected only a few times. V is TRBV11-2 and J is TRBJ1-4, with 8 bases identical to TRBD1. The V gene end was trimmed by 0 bases and the J gene end by 7 bases; junction bases not matched to a gene: 13. The CDR3 totals 18 residues. Germline V gene data show CDR1 as SGHAT and CDR2 as FQNNGV. CDR3 residues: CASSLDGSGGIHREKLFF. In DNA, the CDR3 is TGTGCCAGCAGCTTAGATGGTTCAGGGGGCATTCATCGTGAAAAACTGTTTTTT. Supplemented by reference TRBV11-2 and TRBJ1-4, the full variable domain reads EAGVAQSPRYKIIEKRQSVAFWCNPISGHATLYWYQQILGQGPKLLIQFQNNGVVDDSQLPKDRFSAERLKGVDSTLKIQPAKLEDSAVYLCASSLDGSGGIHREKLFFGSGTQLSVL.

The chain employs TRBV30 and TRBJ2-3; 7 bases map to TRBD1. The CDR3 runs 16 residues. Per the germline V gene, CDR1 is GTSNPN and CDR2 is SVGIG (reference sequence). The ends lost 3 bases at V and 1 base at J; junction bases unmatched: 10. The CDR3 coding sequence is TGTGCCTGGAGGGTTGTTCTAGGACAGGGCACAGATACGCAGTATTTT. Translated, it gives CAWRVVLGQGTDTQYF.

The CDR3 nucleotides read TGCGCCAGCAGCCTCCCGGGACTAGCGATCTACGAGCAGTACTTC. Amino acids: CASSLPGLAIYEQYF. The V gene is TRBV4-1, the J gene TRBJ2-7; TRBD2 agrees at 10 bases. Germline CDR1 reads MGHRA; CDR2 reads YSYEKL. The J segment lost 3 bases and the V segment lost 4 bases, leaving 6 bases of the junction unmatched. The CDR3 runs to 15 residues.